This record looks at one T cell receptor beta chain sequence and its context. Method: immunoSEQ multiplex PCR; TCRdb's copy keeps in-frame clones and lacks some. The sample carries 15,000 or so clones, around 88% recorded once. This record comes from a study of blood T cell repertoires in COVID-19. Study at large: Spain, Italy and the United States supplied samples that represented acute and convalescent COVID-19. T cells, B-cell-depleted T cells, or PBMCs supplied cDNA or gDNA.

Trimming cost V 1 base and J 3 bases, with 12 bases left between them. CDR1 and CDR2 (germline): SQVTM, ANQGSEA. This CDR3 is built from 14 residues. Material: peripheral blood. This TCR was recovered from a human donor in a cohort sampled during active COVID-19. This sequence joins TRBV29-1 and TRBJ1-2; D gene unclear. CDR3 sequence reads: CSVEVIQQDYGYTF. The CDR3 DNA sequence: TGCAGCGTTGAAGTAATACAGCAGGACTATGGCTACACCTTC.